Shown below are 23 T cell receptor beta chains from a single sample sequenced in a study of T cells in Graves' hyperthyroidism and ophthalmopathy (dated 2019 in TCRdb). Libraries were built with multiplex PCR. The listed sequencing device is Illumina HiSeq 2000. The TCR beta CDR3 regions were amplified from the RNA transcripts. The first round of RT-PCR for the TCR CDR3 was performed with the HTBI primer set and the Qiagen OneStep RT-PCR kit. The public reads were reanalyzed by TCRdb: fastp trimming at Q25, MiXCR alignment, in-frame beta chains only. Rows merge per CDR3 protein into single entries with the most common DNA and genes. The sample has hundreds of thousands of distinct CDR3 sequences on record, roughly 37% of them singletons. The ten largest clones capture over 8% of the sample. The specimen was blood. Source of these receptors: a man younger than 30 with Graves' hyperthyroidism.

The sample holds a few counts of this clonotype. The chain has TRBV5-4 and TRBJ2-5, with D tentatively TRBD1 or TRBD2 (5 bases each). Trimming shortened V by 4 bases and J by 5 bases, and 12 bases separated the two germline ends. This CDR3 is 13 amino acids long. Germline values: CDR1 SGHNT, CDR2 YYREEE (reference sequence). The CDR3 loop is CASSPVGVETQYF. The CDR3 nucleotides read TGTGCCAGCAGCCCGGTGGGGGTGGAGACCCAGTACTTC.

J is TRBJ1-2 and V is TRBV10-3; D is ambiguous. This CDR3 spans 16 amino acids. Germline V gene sequence: CDR1 ENHRY, CDR2 SYGVKD. The V gene lost 2 bases and the J gene lost 0 bases, with 13 bases spanning the gap. In DNA form, the CDR3 reads TGTGCCATCAGTGAGCCGGCGGCAGATACTAACTATGGCTACACCTTC. Translated: CAISEPAADTNYGYTF.

The CDR3 DNA reads TGCAGTGCTCTCGTAACAGGGGGCGGCTACGAGCAGTACTTC. Amino acid sequence: CSALVTGGGYEQYF. The rearrangement links TRBV20-1 to TRBJ2-7; the match to TRBD1 covers 9 bases. V trimming: 5 bases; J trimming: 3 bases; junction bases outside the gene matches: 8. Germline values: CDR1 DFQATT, CDR2 SNEGSKA (reference sequence). The CDR3 is 14 residues long.

This clonotype was seen only once. The chain joins TRBV10-3 to TRBJ1-1; 9 nucleotides line up with TRBD1. The CDR3 covers 14 residues. The V gene end was trimmed by 10 bases and the J gene end by 4 bases; junction bases not matched to a gene: 10. Germline V gene lookup returns CDR1 ENHRY and CDR2 SYGVKD. For the CDR3, the DNA is TGTGCCAGCAACTCACAGGGGGCTAGCACTGAAGCTTTCTTT. It specifies CASNSQGASTEAFF.

As regards this clonotype: A much larger clone lies one base from this, so it may be a read error. The chain combines TRBV7-9 with TRBJ1-2; D not resolved. Deletions cut 3 bases from V and 11 bases from J, with 10 bases between. Germline-derived CDR1 and CDR2 are SEHNR and FQNEAQ (reference sequence). The CDR3 consists of 11 residues. This CDR3 is CASSFGRMYTF. The CDR3 DNA is TGTGCCAGCAGCTTTGGCAGGATGTACACCTTC.

In this sample, this clonotype turned up once. V gene TRBV24-1 combines with J gene TRBJ2-5, with 7 bases fitting TRBD2. The junction had 19 bases not matched to a gene; V was cut back by 11 bases and J by 2 bases. This CDR3 contains 17 residues. Germline V gene sequence: CDR1 KGHDR, CDR2 SFDVKD. CDR3: CASSLTTGGGRQETQYF. The CDR3 nucleotides are TGTGCCAGCAGCCTGACAACGGGAGGCGGTAGGCAAGAGACCCAGTACTTC.

Remarks on this clonotype: A much bigger clone sits one base away, suggesting this may be a read error. The chain carries TRBV25-1 and TRBJ1-5, with 7 bases matching TRBD1. The CDR3 extends over 14 amino acids. The germline gives CDR1 MGHDK, CDR2 SYGVNS. After removal of 6 bases from V and 2 bases from J, the junction contained 4 bases not matched to a gene. The CDR3 DNA reads TGTGCCAGCAGGACCACAGGGGGCAATCAGCCCCAGCATTTT. It yields the protein CASRTTGGNQPQHF.

This clonotype is labeled as medium-sized (0.01 to 0.1%). The genes are TRBV29-1 and TRBJ1-1; TRBD1 aligns across 7 bases. Germline CDR1 is SQVTM and CDR2 is ANQGSEA. CDR3 size: 12 residues. Trimming cost V 7 bases and J 10 bases; bases outside gene matches: 12. The CDR3 is CSATRQGDGAFF. The CDR3 nucleotides are TGCAGCGCCACGCGACAGGGCGATGGAGCTTTCTTT.

The table lists this clonotype with a few counts. This sequence joins TRBV6-6 and TRBJ2-7; D is perhaps TRBD1 (6 bases). V was shortened by 1 base and J by 4 bases, with 11 bases between the two germline ends. Germline CDR1 reads MNHNY; CDR2 reads SVGAGI (reference sequence). This CDR3 is 14 amino acids long. The CDR3 sequence: CASSYYGGAYEQYF. The DNA for the CDR3 is TGTGCCAGCAGTTACTATGGGGGCGCGTACGAGCAGTACTTC.

This clonotype has ten or more counts. This sequence joins TRBV15 and TRBJ2-7; D possibly matches TRBD1 or TRBD2 (5 bases each). Per the germline V gene, CDR1 is LNHNV and CDR2 is YYDKDF (reference sequence). The CDR3 spans 16 residues. The V and J ends lost 5 bases and 3 bases respectively, with 20 bases between them. In DNA, the CDR3 is TGTGCCACCAGCGGGGGTAGAGAGGGTCAGGACTACGAGCAGTACTTC. This gives the protein CATSGGREGQDYEQYF.

This clonotype was counted many times. The chain's CDR3 is CASIYAGNTEAFF. CDR3 nucleotide sequence: TGTGCCAGCATCTACGCAGGGAACACTGAAGCTTTCTTT. The chain carries TRBV7-9 and TRBJ1-1; D is ambiguous. This CDR3 has 13 amino acids. Per the germline V gene, CDR1 is SEHNR and CDR2 is FQNEAQ (reference sequence). The V end lost 7 bases, the J end lost 1 base, and 10 bases lay between the germline ends.

The chain has TRBV29-1 and TRBJ2-1, with 10 positions matching TRBD1. The CDR3 runs to 14 residues. Trimming cost V 5 bases and J 7 bases; bases outside gene matches: 8. Germline V gives CDR1 SQVTM, CDR2 ANQGSEA. CDR3 coding DNA: TGCAGCGTTCCGGGACAGGGGTTATGGAATGAGCAGTTCTTC. This encodes CSVPGQGLWNEQFF.

There are a few counts of this clonotype. The chain uses TRBV11-2 and TRBJ1-1; 7 positions match TRBD1. CDR1 and CDR2 from the germline V gene are SGHAT and FQNNGV. The CDR3 runs to 15 residues. Trimming cost V 2 bases and J 2 bases; bases outside gene matches: 5. DNA of the CDR3: TGTGCCAGCAGCTTATTCCAGGGGGTAAACACTGAAGCTTTCTTT. Protein: CASSLFQGVNTEAFF.

This clonotype showed up just a few times. The chain carries TRBV20-1 and TRBJ1-1; D is uncertain. The V gene's germline CDR1 is DFQATT and CDR2 SNEGSKA (reference sequence). The CDR3 totals 12 residues. V lost 0 bases and J 5 bases, leaving 7 bases between the germline ends. The CDR3 nucleotides read TGCAGTGCTAGAGATCCTCAGACTGAAGCTTTCTTT. Residues: CSARDPQTEAFF.

This clonotype appeared a few times. V gene TRBV7-6 combines with J gene TRBJ2-2, with a possible D match to TRBD1 (5 bases). The CDR3 totals 16 residues. The ends were cut back, 4 bases at V and 1 base at J, with 13 bases in the middle. CDR1 is SGHVS and CDR2 is FNYEAQ in the germline V gene. CDR3 protein: CASSSTEQENTGELFF. Here the CDR3 DNA reads TGTGCCAGCAGCTCAACAGAACAGGAGAACACCGGGGAGCTGTTTTTT.

This clonotype was counted between two and nine times. V usage is TRBV5-5 and J usage is TRBJ2-7, with 8 positions matching TRBD1. The J segment lost 2 bases and the V segment lost 7 bases, leaving 5 bases of the junction unmatched. The CDR3 spans 13 residues. Germline V gives CDR1 SGHKS, CDR2 YYEKEE (reference sequence). The CDR3 nucleotides read TGTGCCAGCGGACAGGGATTCACCTACGAGCAGTACTTC. This translates into CASGQGFTYEQYF.

This sequence joins TRBV7-2 and TRBJ1-3, with no clear D. This CDR3 is 11 amino acids long. V gave up 4 bases and J gave up 8 bases, with 6 bases separating them. Per germline, CDR1 SGHTA and CDR2 FQGNSA. Here the CDR3 reads CASSYRDTIYF. CDR3 DNA sequence: TGTGCCAGCAGCTACCGGGACACCATATATTTT.

The rearrangement links TRBV7-3 to TRBJ2-2; tentatively, D is TRBD2 (5 bases). The CDR3 covers 14 residues. Germline V gene lookup returns CDR1 SGHTA and CDR2 FQGTGA. Trimming removed 6 bases from V and 6 bases from J, with 14 bases in between. CDR3 region: CASSTTGGPGELFF. The CDR3 DNA is TGTGCCAGCAGTACGACCGGAGGTCCCGGGGAGCTGTTTTTT.

Concerning this clonotype itself: Because the CDR3 is missing its conserved closing phenylalanine or tryptophan, this is likely a read error. The chain recombines TRBV20-1 with TRBJ2-7, with 7 bases lining up with TRBD2. The CDR3 totals 14 residues. The germline V gene encodes CDR1 DFQATT and CDR2 SNEGSKA (reference sequence). Trimming removed 6 bases from V and 2 bases from J; junction bases left unmatched: 10. As DNA, the CDR3 is TGCAGTGCCTCTGGGACTAACCGAACCTACGAGCAGTACCTC. Amino acids: CSASGTNRTYEQYL.

The chain links TRBV25-1 to TRBJ1-6; TRBD1 is a possible D gene (5 bases). The CDR3 sequence is 15 residues long. Trimming left V 6 bases short and J 7 bases short, with 16 bases between. CDR1 is MGHDK, CDR2 SYGVNS, per germline. CDR3 coding DNA: TGTGCCAGCAGCCTCCTGGACACGGGGAATTCACCCCTCCACTTT. It is translated as CASSLLDTGNSPLHF.

J is TRBJ1-6 and V is TRBV2, with unresolved D. Germline loops: CDR1 SNHLY, CDR2 FYNNEI. V was shortened by 5 bases and J by 7 bases, with 9 bases between the two germline ends. The CDR3 covers 13 residues. CDR3 region: CASSLLQNSPLHF. The CDR3 DNA follows: TGTGCCAGCAGTTTACTTCAAAATTCACCCCTCCACTTT.

This clonotype was observed at least ten times. This chain uses TRBV10-3 with TRBJ2-7, with D perhaps matching TRBD1 or TRBD2 (5 bases each). Germline lookup yields CDR1 ENHRY and CDR2 SYGVKD. The CDR3 has 16 residues. Trimming removed 0 bases from V and 0 bases from J, with 12 bases in between. The CDR3 DNA is TGTGCCATCAGTGAGTCGCAGGGACGGAACTCCTACGAGCAGTACTTC. It specifies CAISESQGRNSYEQYF.

This chain uses TRBV2 with TRBJ1-1, with D maybe TRBD1 (6 bases). The V gene's germline CDR1 is SNHLY and CDR2 FYNNEI. The V end lost 6 bases, the J end lost 1 base, and 15 bases lay between the germline ends. CDR3 length: 15 amino acids. As DNA, the CDR3 is TGTGCCAGCAGAGACGGACAGCCGACGAACACTGAAGCTTTCTTT. It specifies CASRDGQPTNTEAFF.